This T cell receptor (beta chain) comes out of a study of spatial heterogeneity in lung cancer. Notes on the study in general: Intratumoral expanded alpha and beta TCR counts were found to track tumor mutation counts.

The time point denotes: sample taken at primary tumor resection. Tumor, nontumor lung or frozen PBMC supplied whole RNA, sequenced without sorting. This clonotype was seen ten or more times. What it recognizes is unknown. Trimming took off 0 bases at V and 4 bases at J, with 3 bases between the two ends. This CDR3 is 13 amino acids long. Germline CDR1 is LNHNV and CDR2 is YYDKDF (reference sequence). The study tagged each TCR cDNA molecule with a unique molecular identifier. TCRdb independently ran MiXCR on the 5' RACE reads; one entry per CDR3 protein. The repertoire consists of around 100,000 distinct CDR3 sequences, with 3.5% to 5% occurring once and the leading ten covering 21%.

The chain couples TRBV15 to TRBJ2-2; no definite D call. The material sequenced was lung tumor tissue, taken at surgery. This clonotype was sampled from a male donor with early-stage non-small cell lung cancer. The CDR3 region is CATSREGTGELFF. The CDR3, as DNA: TGTGCCACCAGCAGAGAAGGCACCGGGGAGCTGTTTTTT.